This TCR beta chain was recorded in a study of cytomegalovirus exposure and HLA in healthy donors (dated by TCRdb to the late 2010s). For context, the study as a whole: An earlier analysis of 587 of the donors reported approximately 280 Gb of sequence data and 95 million to 120 million unique TCR beta sequences obtained from about 179 million T cells. An early release that covered several hundred HLA-typed donors contained approximately 300 gigabases of sequencing data and 75 million to 100 million unique TCR sequences. The genetic ancestry cluster associated with self-reported Caucasian donors included over 65% of the 350 to 500 genotyped donors. The study aimed to test whether cataloging public T cell receptors could reveal signatures of past pathogen exposure. The study used immunosequencing to profile the T cell repertoires of 670 or so subjects and linked those repertoires to cytomegalovirus serostatus. In addition to the first cohort of approximately 650 subjects, a separate validation cohort of 100 to 150 different subjects was used. To predict cytomegalovirus infection status, the study combined high-throughput TCR immunosequencing, statistical association of individual TCRs with disease status, and machine learning. A later analysis re-examined previously published TCR beta repertoires from roughly 650 donors and added high-resolution HLA genotyping to investigate patterns of TCR occurrence. In the later analysis, no new phenotypic data were used to find candidate immune exposures; instead, reliance was placed on TCR beta sequences and their occurrence across donors. To decide whether each TCR beta V gene segment behaved as functional or pseudogenic, an earlier analysis of approximately 620 of the donors relied on high-throughput TCR beta sequencing. Donor age, sex, ethnicity and CMV serostatus were compiled together with the repertoire data. A later genetic analysis used genome-wide SNP genotypes for about 65% of the 666 donors, treating that subset as a discovery cohort. All discovery cohort repertoires had been generated on a single sequencing platform. HLA typing included class I and class II loci at four-digit resolution. The number of donors typed differed by locus, with roughly 629-640 for A, B, C, DRB1 and DQB1, 522 for DQA1, some 570 for DPA1, and some 450 for DPB1. Because of strong linkage in the cohort, roughly five DR-DQ haplotypes were treated as single units for association and clustering. On average, roughly 240,000 unique TCR beta nucleotide sequences were sequenced per donor among more than 350 genotyped donors of the cohort, with roughly 19% of those sequences being non-productive.

Library prep was done by the immunoSEQ multiplex PCR assay. For the multiplex PCR, a mixture combining 60 forward primers for TCR Vbeta segments and 13 reverse primers for TCR Jbeta segments was used. The CDR3 region of rearranged TCR beta genes was amplified from genomic DNA with a multiplex PCR assay. The amplified TCR beta libraries were sequenced on the Illumina HiSeq System as 87-base-pair reads. From the authors' description of their analysis: A later analysis tallied approximately 87 million unique TCR beta chains across the 666 repertoires, and roughly 11 million of those chains were shared by two or more donors. A nearest-neighbor algorithm error-corrected the raw reads and collapsed the reads into unique sequences, merging closely related sequences to remove PCR and sequencing errors. Alignment of CDR3 sequences to IMGT reference sequences was used to assign V, D and J gene segments. For a sequence to be retained, a match of at least six nucleotides was required to both a V gene segment and a J gene segment. A rearrangement was called productive if the CDR3 had no stop codons and remained in frame with V and J, and every other rearrangement was called non-productive. CDR3 was defined according to IMGT convention as the region running from the second conserved V-encoded cysteine to the conserved J-encoded phenylalanine. The earlier analysis of about 590 of the donors excluded sequences that lacked an unambiguous match to a single V gene segment. An earlier analysis of several hundred of the donors classified V segments as functional when productive rearrangements were above 56.7% and as segregating when the standard deviation between donors was above 5%. A statistical classification framework was developed to diagnose cytomegalovirus status using the catalog of TCR beta chain sequences. A later analysis assigned V and J genes by comparing TCR nucleotide sequences with IMGT/GENE-DB human TR gene sequences. In a later analysis, CDR3 sequences and most-parsimonious VDJ recombination scenarios were assigned using the TCRdist pipeline. In a later analysis, each TCR beta chain was defined by its CDR3 amino acid sequence together with its V-gene family, and reads without a unique V-gene family were excluded. A later analysis removed several hundred highly shared, low-generation-probability nucleotide sequences to deal with suspected cross-contamination and a sequencing artifact. In a later analysis, a clonal expansion index for each public chain was calculated from normalized within-repertoire ranks of inferred template counts. In a later analysis, generation probabilities were computed with a VDJ recombination model fitted to out-of-frame rearrangements, and the resulting probabilities were checked against IGoR. Hypergeometric tests were used in a later analysis to score TCR-TCR, TCR-HLA and TCR-CMV co-occurrence, with a repertoire-size bias correction applied to the TCR pairs. False discovery rates were estimated in a later analysis by permuting HLA or CMV assignments 20 times. A later analysis grouped co-occurring TCRs with DBSCAN, adding TCRdist sequence similarity when clustering within HLA-allele-positive subsets. Co-occurrence clustering excluded repertoires with fewer than 30,000 or more than 120,000 public chains, plus five with anomalous nucleotide sharing. TCRdb's version of the immuneACCESS table is confined to in-frame rearrangements and falls short of the full clone set. An unresolved V gene accounts for under half of the shortfall where checked; the remainder is of unknown origin. The V and J calls and clone size were taken over from that table, and D and trimming were inferred from the DNA. The sample table shows about 100,000 clones, and 65% to 85% are seen once. The ten largest clones represent roughly 14% of the sample.

This clone was recorded once. Its antigen remains unidentified. No base quality values were provided; no much bigger clone lies one nucleotide off. Overall results and qualifications from the work: Linkage disequilibrium might explain the correlated functional status among segregating V segments, but an unknown experimental factor could not be ruled out. Because counts were too low, roughly 17 rarely observed V segments, including chromosome 9 orphons, were left out of the earlier analysis of approximately 580 of the donors. This cohort had only TCR beta chains sequenced, and the lack of alpha or paired-chain data limited which features could be detected. A cluster of highly shared sequence variants was judged likely to be a technical artifact of the sequencing pipeline. In a later analysis, the rate of TCR association differed among HLA loci, with DRB1 alleles having the most associated TCRs and HLA-C alleles having the fewest. A later analysis found that HLA-associated TCR beta chains were more clonally expanded and had lower generation probabilities than equally common non-associated chains. A further reported finding was that TCR beta sequences accurately predicted the HLA-A and HLA-B alleles for most subjects in the first cohort. For the cohort, immune exposure information was limited to CMV serostatus. Because the 87-base-pair reads could not distinguish some IMGT-functional V segments, including TRBV6-2 and TRBV6-3, those segments were excluded. An earlier analysis of approximately 590 of the donors showed that most TCR beta V segments appeared in productive rearrangements either about 90% or about 30% of the time, which broadly matched IMGT annotations. HLA typing was unavailable for some donors at each locus, so association tests used only the typed subset. In the study, around 160 TCR beta chains were listed as associated with cytomegalovirus. Three of the identified cytomegalovirus-associated TCR beta chains were confirmed in vitro to be specific for cytomegalovirus antigens. A later genetic analysis associated a missense DCLRE1C variant with V-gene and J-gene trimming of TCR beta chains, and an independent cohort replicated the association. In a later analysis, most CMV-associated TCR beta chains were found to appear HLA-restricted, with HLA associations seemingly driven largely by CMV exposure. Most TCR sequences were seen in very few donors, while some public TCRs were found in many individuals. The presence/absence analyses assumed that sequencing depth was roughly uniform across donors, and that assumption may not be true. Several of the top co-occurrence clusters appeared to be linked to parvovirus B19, influenza, CMV and Epstein-Barr virus, according to a later analysis. Compared with the roughly 600-donor mean, donors in an Asian-associated ancestry cluster had fewer N-insertions in productive TCRs, according to a later genetic analysis. The classifier was reported to diagnose cytomegalovirus status with high specificity and sensitivity in both the original and validation cohorts. According to the authors, the approach could potentially be generalized to other disease states and immunological phenotypes. When HLA alleles, especially DR and DQ, strongly co-occurred, attributing TCR associations to individual alleles was difficult. Specific HLA alleles were associated with about 17,000 TCR beta sequences at a false discovery rate of 0.05 in a later analysis.

The cohort consisted of hundreds of healthy bone marrow donors. At the time of sampling, all cohort members were nominally healthy, though unrecorded immune exposures were likely present. The donor tested CMV seropositive, placing the donor among the 290 or so seropositive members of the cohort. Every donor gave a peripheral blood sample, and the peripheral blood mononuclear cells from that sample were used for TCR beta sequencing. The Qiagen DNeasy Blood Extraction Kit was used to extract genomic DNA from the blood cell samples. Measured from the cysteine to the phenylalanine, the CDR3 is 18 residues long. CDR3 DNA only is kept here, 54 bases in frame from base 1. V loses 5 bases at its end and J loses 3 bases; junction bases beyond the gene matches: 16. CDR1 KGHSH and CDR2 LQKENI are derived from the germline V gene.

The TCR originated in a woman aged 70-85 years in good health and CMV-seropositive. Recombination linked TRBV18 to TRBJ2-1, and TRBD1 matches 7 of the central bases. The specimen was PBMCs. The sequence in DNA is TGTGCCAGCTCAAGTTCCGGGACAGCCTATAGCCTCTACAATGAGCAGTTCTTC. It encodes CASSSSGTAYSLYNEQFF.